This T cell receptor beta chain was profiled in a study of blood T cell repertoires in COVID-19 (TCRdb year 2020). With respect to the entire study: Samples covering the acute and convalescent phases of COVID-19 were provided by collaborators in the United States, Italy and Spain. The prospective study material was composed of cDNA or gDNA derived from T cells, B-cell-depleted T cells, or PBMCs. The repertoires were released in a freely available public database meant as a resource for research on the immune response to SARS-CoV-2. Subjects who had been exposed to COVID-19, were actively infected with it, or had recovered from it provided the deeply sampled blood TCRbeta repertoires that made up the dataset. The samples were drawn from the first 160 participants of the ongoing ImmuneRACE study and from 1,254 subjects provided by 6 global collaborators. Where available, HLA class I and class II types were obtained from metadata supplied by the sample provider rather than from assay-based typing. The sample metadata nearly always contained a de-identified subject ID, COVID-19 status, age in years and sex.

Comments on this clone: Its antigen remains unidentified. Per-base quality was not reported, and no clone a single base away is much larger than it.

Study-wide findings and limitations: The quantity of clinical and demographic metadata differed by source and by participant and was supplied without curation.

Each collaborating institution followed its own protocols to collect whole blood in K2EDTA tubes. For TCRbeta analysis, collaborators shipped samples as frozen whole blood, isolated PBMCs, or DNA extracted from either of those sample types. TCRbeta CDR3 regions were amplified from genomic DNA using the immunoSEQ Assay, a bias-controlled multiplex PCR. The source study handled its data this way. The number of nucleated cells in each sample was estimated by amplification of reference gene primers within the assay. To quantify the absolute abundance of each unique TCRbeta CDR3 rearrangement, sequence reads were collapsed and filtered. For each sample, productive Simpson clonality was calculated by taking the square root of Simpson's diversity index across productive rearrangements. This immuneACCESS table, as held by TCRdb, lists in-frame sequences with V and J called but not all clones. Of the missing ones, under half trace to an unresolved V gene in checked studies; the others have no known cause. D and trimming come from the DNA, and the V and J calls and clone size come from that table. Recorded for this sample are roughly 100,000 clones; under 90% of them occurred a single time. The leading ten clones occupy approximately 3.1% of the sample.

V lost 4 bases and J lost 5 bases, and the count of bases not matched to a germline gene is 8. Including the terminal cysteine and valine, the CDR3 comprises 15 residues. Only CDR3 DNA is held: 45 bases, read in frame from base 1. Per the germline V gene, SNHLY is the CDR1 and FYNNEI is the CDR2. The chain is made from TRBV2 and TRBJ2-7, and TRBD1 matches 10 of the central bases. The receptor was isolated from a woman in her 70s with acute or convalescent COVID-19. The source material was peripheral blood. The DNA sequence follows: TGTGCCAGCAGTGTGGGACAGGGGAAGATGGACGAGCAGTACGTC. Translated, it reads CASSVGQGKMDEQYV.